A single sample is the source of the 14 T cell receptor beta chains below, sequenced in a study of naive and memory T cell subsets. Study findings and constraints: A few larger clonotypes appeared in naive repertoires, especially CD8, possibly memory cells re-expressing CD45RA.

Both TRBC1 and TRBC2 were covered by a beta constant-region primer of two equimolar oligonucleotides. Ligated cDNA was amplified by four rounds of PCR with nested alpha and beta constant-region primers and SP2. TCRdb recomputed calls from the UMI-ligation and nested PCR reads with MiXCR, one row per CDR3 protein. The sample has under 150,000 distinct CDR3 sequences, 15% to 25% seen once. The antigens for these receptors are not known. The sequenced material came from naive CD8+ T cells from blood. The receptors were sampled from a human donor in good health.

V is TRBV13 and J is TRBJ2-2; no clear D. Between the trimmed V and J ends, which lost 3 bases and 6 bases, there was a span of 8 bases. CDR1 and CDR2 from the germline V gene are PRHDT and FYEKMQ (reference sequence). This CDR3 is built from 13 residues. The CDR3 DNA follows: TGTGCCAGCAGCTTGGGGTTTCCCGGGGAGCTGTTTTTT. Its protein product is CASSLGFPGELFF.

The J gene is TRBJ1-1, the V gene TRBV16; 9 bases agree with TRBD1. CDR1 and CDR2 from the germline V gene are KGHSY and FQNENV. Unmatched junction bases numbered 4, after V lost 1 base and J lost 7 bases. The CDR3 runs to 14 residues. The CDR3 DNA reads TGTGCCAGCAGCCAATTTTGGGACAGGGTTGAAGCTTTCTTT. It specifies CASSQFWDRVEAFF.

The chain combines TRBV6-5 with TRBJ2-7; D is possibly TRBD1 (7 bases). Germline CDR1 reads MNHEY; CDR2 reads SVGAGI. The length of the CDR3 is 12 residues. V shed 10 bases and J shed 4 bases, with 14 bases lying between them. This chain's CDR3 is CATSTGTYEQYF. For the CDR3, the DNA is TGTGCCACCTCGACAGGGACTTACGAGCAGTACTTC.

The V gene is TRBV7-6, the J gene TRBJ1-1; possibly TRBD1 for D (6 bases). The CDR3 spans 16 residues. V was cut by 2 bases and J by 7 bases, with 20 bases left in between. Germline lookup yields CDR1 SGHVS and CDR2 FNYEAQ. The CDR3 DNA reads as TGTGCCAGCAGCTTAACGGACGAGGGGCAGGGGTTTGAAGCTTTCTTT. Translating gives CASSLTDEGQGFEAFF.

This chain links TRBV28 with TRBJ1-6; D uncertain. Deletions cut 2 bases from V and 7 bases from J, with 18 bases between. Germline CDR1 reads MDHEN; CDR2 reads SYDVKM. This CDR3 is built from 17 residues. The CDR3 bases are TGTGCCAGCAGTTTAGGATTTGACTGGCCGGGAAATTCACCCCTCCACTTT. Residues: CASSLGFDWPGNSPLHF.

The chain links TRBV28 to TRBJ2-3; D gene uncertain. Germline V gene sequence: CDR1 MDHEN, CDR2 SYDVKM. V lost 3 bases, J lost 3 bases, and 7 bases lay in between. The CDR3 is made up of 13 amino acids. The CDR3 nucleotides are TGTGCCAGCAGTTTTGACGGAACAGATACGCAGTATTTT. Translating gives CASSFDGTDTQYF.

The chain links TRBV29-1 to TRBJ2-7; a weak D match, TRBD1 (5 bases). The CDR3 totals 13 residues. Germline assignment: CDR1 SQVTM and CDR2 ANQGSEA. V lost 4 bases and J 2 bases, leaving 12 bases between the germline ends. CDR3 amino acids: CSVVGVGTYEQYF. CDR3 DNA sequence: TGCAGCGTTGTAGGGGTAGGCACCTACGAGCAGTACTTC.

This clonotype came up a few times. Here the CDR3 DNA reads TGTGCCAGCAGTTTTCGGAACACCGGGGAGCTGTTTTTT. Residues: CASSFRNTGELFF. This chain uses TRBV27 with TRBJ2-2; D unresolved. CDR1 is MNHEY and CDR2 is SMNVEV in the germline V gene (reference sequence). The CDR3 runs to 13 residues. V was pared by 3 bases and J by 1 base, with 3 bases between.

CDR3 DNA: TGCGCCAGCAGCCAAACAGTGACACAGGATTACGAGCAGTACTTC. Its translation: CASSQTVTQDYEQYF. The rearrangement joins TRBV4-1 to TRBJ2-7; D possibly corresponds to TRBD1 (5 bases). Per the germline V gene, CDR1 is MGHRA and CDR2 is YSYEKL. The ends were cut back, 2 bases at V and 4 bases at J, with 15 bases in the middle. CDR3 length equals 15 residues.

The CDR3 DNA reads TGTGCCAGCAGGGGTGGACAGGGCGGCACTGAAGCTTTCTTT. Protein sequence: CASRGGQGGTEAFF. This sequence joins TRBV2 and TRBJ1-1; 8 nucleotides agree with TRBD1. The CDR3 extends over 14 amino acids. CDR1 and CDR2 (germline): SNHLY, FYNNEI. J gave up 4 bases and V 6 bases, and 7 bases lay outside the gene matches.

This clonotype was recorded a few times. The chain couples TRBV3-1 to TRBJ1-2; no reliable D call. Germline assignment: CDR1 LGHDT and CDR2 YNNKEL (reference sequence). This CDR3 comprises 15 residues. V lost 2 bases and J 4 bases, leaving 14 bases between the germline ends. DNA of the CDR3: TGTGCCAGCAGCCAAAAGTTCGGGTCTGTCTATGGCTACACCTTC. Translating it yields CASSQKFGSVYGYTF.

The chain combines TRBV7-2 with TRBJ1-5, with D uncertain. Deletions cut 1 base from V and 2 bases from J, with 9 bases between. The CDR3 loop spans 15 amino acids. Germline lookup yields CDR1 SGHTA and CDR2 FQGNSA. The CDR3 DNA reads TGTGCCAGCAGCTTAGATAGCCAAGGCAATCAGCCCCAGCATTTT. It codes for CASSLDSQGNQPQHF. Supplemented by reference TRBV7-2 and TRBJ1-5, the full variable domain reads GAGVSQSPSNKVTEKGKDVELRCDPISGHTALYWYRQSLGQGLEFLIYFQGNSAPDKSGLPSDRFSAERTGGSVSTLTIQRTQQEDSAVYLCASSLDSQGNQPQHFGDGTRLSIL.

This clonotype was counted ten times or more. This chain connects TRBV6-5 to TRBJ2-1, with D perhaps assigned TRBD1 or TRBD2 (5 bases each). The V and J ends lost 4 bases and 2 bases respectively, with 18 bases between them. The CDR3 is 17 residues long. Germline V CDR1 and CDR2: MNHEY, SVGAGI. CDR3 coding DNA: TGTGCCAGCAGTTCCGAGGGGCGCCGGGGCCCCTACAATGAGCAGTTCTTC. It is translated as CASSSEGRRGPYNEQFF.

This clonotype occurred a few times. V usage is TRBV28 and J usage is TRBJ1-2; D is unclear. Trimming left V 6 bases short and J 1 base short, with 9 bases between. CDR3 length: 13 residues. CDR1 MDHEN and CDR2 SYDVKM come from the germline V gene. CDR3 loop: CASSRQDNYGYTF. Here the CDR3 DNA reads TGTGCCAGCAGCCGCCAAGATAACTATGGCTACACCTTC.